The clone carrying this T cell receptor beta chain was counted a few times. What it binds is not known. The CDR3 runs to 15 residues. The V and J ends lost 6 bases and 7 bases respectively, with 19 bases between them. Germline V gene sequence: CDR1 SGHVS, CDR2 FQNEAQ. This sample is part of a study of T-cell memory formation after mild COVID-19. Study findings and constraints: Researchers found some responding clones in pre-infection memory, a sign that cross-reactive memory joined. Mostly located in CM and EM were contracting CD4+ clones, with contracting CD8+ clones located in EMRA.

A 5'RACE reaction primed in the constant segment made cDNA libraries of TCR alpha and TCR beta, and these carried sample barcodes and UMIs. TCRdb re-called the 5' RACE reads with MiXCR, one entry per CDR3 protein. The sample shows about 290,000 distinct CDR3 sequences, 15% to 20% of them seen only once. The chain links TRBV7-8 to TRBJ2-1; TRBD2 might be the D (5 bases). This sequence originates from a man younger than 35 who had mild COVID-19 (a few samples of this study predate the infection). Cell type and time point are not known. Sample: PBMCs or a T cell subset sorted from them (not recorded which). Written as DNA, the CDR3 is TGTGCCAGCAGACAACGGCGGGTTGGCTTAAATGAGCAGTTCTTC. It yields the protein CASRQRRVGLNEQFF.